This T cell receptor (beta chain) was sequenced for a study of CD8+ T cells in alopecia areata. Looking at the study overall: Treatment comprised oral tofacitinib, 5 to 10 mg twice daily, in treated patients. The protocol delivered tofacitinib for 6 to 18 months, then withdrew it for 6 months. Study-wide points: Besides other cells, scalp samples also yield sequences of resident alphabeta T cells from normal skin. Many expanded lesional clones persisted during tofacitinib (in both scalp and blood).

RNA was extracted and reverse transcribed into cDNA as the sequencing template. Profiled with immunoSEQ multiplex PCR; TCRdb holds only in-frame clones, not every one. The sample has 90,000 to 120,000 clones; around 84% are singletons. To note about this clone: The antigen is not known.

Documented treatment: oral pan-JAK inhibitor, 5-10 mg twice daily. The CDR3 length is 17 residues. In germline, CDR1 is SEHNR, CDR2 FQNEAQ (reference sequence). V was cut by 1 base and J by 0 bases, with 12 bases left in between. This material consisted of CD8+ T cells sorted from blood, taken at week 24, from a patient treated with tofacitinib. The chain employs TRBV7-9 and TRBJ1-4, with D perhaps TRBD1 (6 bases). This receptor was taken from a human donor with alopecia areata. This CDR3 is CASSLEQGAATNEKLFF. Here the CDR3 DNA reads TGTGCCAGCAGCTTAGAACAGGGCGCCGCAACTAATGAAAAACTGTTTTTT. Looking up the rest from reference TRBV7-9 and TRBJ1-4 gives the full variable domain: DTGVSQNPRHKITKRGQNVTFRCDPISEHNRLYWYRQTLGQGPEFLTYFQNEAQLEKSRLLSDRFSAERPKGSFSTLEIQRTEQGDSAMYLCASSLEQGAATNEKLFFGSGTQLSVL.